The clone carrying this T cell receptor (beta chain) was observed once. The antigen is unknown. The sample originates from a study of cytomegalovirus exposure and HLA in healthy donors. Study-level information: As released early, the data held roughly 85 million unique TCRs from HLA-typed donors.

Looked up from germline, CDR1 is LNHDA and CDR2 is SQIVND (reference sequence). CDR3 size: 14 residues. V lost 5 bases and J lost 6, with 16 bases in between. Whole-study results and caveats: The authors reported that TCR beta sequences could predict HLA-A and HLA-B alleles. These predictions were accurate for most subjects in the first cohort. CMV serostatus was the sole immune exposure data available.

Researchers ran the PCR with 60 Vbeta and 13 Jbeta primers. Clones were sequenced by immunoSEQ multiplex PCR, and TCRdb holds only the in-frame ones, with some missing. The table lists about 140,000 clones, roughly 80% of them singletons, with less than 1.5% in the top ten. Sequenced input: PBMCs. This receptor was taken from a female donor in good health and CMV-seronegative. V usage is TRBV19 and J usage is TRBJ1-1; D is ambiguous. The CDR3 here is CASSPTPGASEAFF. The DNA for the CDR3 is TGTGCCAGTAGTCCAACGCCGGGAGCGTCTGAAGCTTTCTTT.